These 32 T cell receptor beta chains originate from one sample sequenced in a study of blood T cell repertoires in COVID-19. Sequencing was performed with immunoSEQ multiplex PCR; in TCRdb, only in-frame clones are kept and a portion is missing. Of roughly 380,000 clones listed, 85% are singletons. The specimen was peripheral blood. The receptors originated from a woman under 30 with acute or convalescent COVID-19.

The chain has TRBV9 and TRBJ1-1; TRBD1 aligns across 7 bases. Germline V gene data show CDR1 as SGDLS and CDR2 as YYNGEE. There are 14 residues in the CDR3. V shed 3 bases and J 1 base; nucleotides not matched to a gene: 3. The CDR3 DNA sequence: TGTGCCAGCAGCGCGACAGGGTCGAACACTGAAGCTTTCTTT. Translating it yields CASSATGSNTEAFF.

The genes are TRBV2 and TRBJ2-7, with D unresolved. Germline V gene sequence: CDR1 SNHLY, CDR2 FYNNEI. V lost 2 bases and J lost 0, with 8 bases in between. The CDR3 contains 14 residues. DNA of the CDR3: TGTGCCAGCAGTGAATACGACAACTCCTACGAGCAGTACTTC. Translation: CASSEYDNSYEQYF.

The V gene is TRBV28, the J gene TRBJ2-7; D is unclear. V shed 3 bases and J shed 9 bases, with 12 bases lying between them. Germline lookup yields CDR1 MDHEN and CDR2 SYDVKM. The CDR3 covers 12 residues. CDR3 DNA: TGTGCCAGCAGTTTGATACAGTCAGCGCAGTACTTC. Its translation: CASSLIQSAQYF.

V gene TRBV20-1 combines with J gene TRBJ2-4, with D unresolved. The CDR3 is 11 amino acids. Germline values: CDR1 DFQATT, CDR2 SNEGSKA (reference sequence). The V and J ends lost 3 bases and 11 bases respectively, with 11 bases between them. CDR3 nucleotides: TGCAGTGCTAGGGCCGACTTACTTCAGTACTTC. Translated: CSARADLLQYF.

The gene calls are TRBV2 and TRBJ2-7; 15 bases line up with TRBD2. There are 16 residues in the CDR3. From germline, CDR1 is SNHLY and CDR2 FYNNEI. The ends lost 6 bases at V and 6 bases at J; junction bases unmatched: 9. Here the CDR3 reads CASSFGLAGGGSEQYF. In DNA form, the CDR3 reads TGTGCCAGCAGCTTCGGACTAGCGGGAGGGGGGAGCGAGCAGTACTTC.

The chain has TRBV19 and TRBJ2-7; 9 bases match TRBD2. This CDR3 is 13 amino acids long. V shed 8 bases, J shed 4 bases, and the junction held 6 bases outside the gene matches. Germline CDR1 and CDR2: LNHDA and SQIVND (reference sequence). The CDR3 loop reads CASGSGGRYEQYF. The CDR3 DNA reads TGTGCCAGTGGAAGCGGGGGGCGGTACGAGCAGTACTTC.

CDR3 sequence: CASSLGTGGYEQYF. CDR3 nucleotides: TGTGCCAGCAGCTTAGGGACAGGGGGCTACGAGCAGTACTTC. The chain has TRBV11-2 and TRBJ2-7; 10 nucleotides match TRBD1. CDR1 and CDR2 (germline): SGHAT, FQNNGV. The CDR3 extends over 14 amino acids. The V gene end was trimmed by 1 base and the J gene end by 3 bases; junction bases not matched to a gene: 0.

V and J are TRBV28 and TRBJ2-7, with unresolved D. The length of the CDR3 is 11 residues. Trimming cost V 7 bases and J 3 bases, with 7 bases left between them. CDR1 is MDHEN and CDR2 is SYDVKM in the germline V gene. CDR3 loop: CASISSYEQYF. The CDR3 DNA reads as TGTGCCAGCATTTCCAGCTACGAGCAGTACTTC.

This chain connects TRBV24-1 to TRBJ2-7, with 9 bases that match TRBD2. The J segment lost 0 bases and the V segment lost 6 bases, leaving 8 bases of the junction unmatched. Germline CDR1 and CDR2: KGHDR and SFDVKD. This CDR3 has 16 amino acids. Here the CDR3 reads CATSFGASGTSYEQYF. The DNA of the CDR3 is TGTGCCACCAGTTTTGGTGCTAGCGGGACCTCCTACGAGCAGTACTTC.

The chain couples TRBV5-1 to TRBJ2-2; D perhaps matches TRBD2 (6 bases). This CDR3 region has 15 residues. The germline gives CDR1 SGHRS, CDR2 YFSETQ. V lost 3 bases and J lost 5, with 14 bases in between. CDR3 loop: CASSSPGVGTGELFF. The DNA of the CDR3 is TGCGCCAGCAGCTCTCCGGGAGTGGGGACCGGGGAGCTGTTTTTT.

The table lists this clone with a count of one. The chain is built from TRBV5-6 and TRBJ2-7; no clear D gene. In germline, CDR1 is SGHDT, CDR2 YYEEEE. The CDR3 has 14 amino acids. V was shortened by 0 bases and J by 0 bases, with 7 bases between the two germline ends. The CDR3 protein is CASSLVAVSYEQYF. DNA of the CDR3: TGTGCCAGCAGCTTGGTTGCGGTCTCCTACGAGCAGTACTTC.

As regards this clone: Other DNA sequences in this specimen translate into the identical CDR3. The chain links TRBV28 to TRBJ1-1; no firm D call. V lost 2 bases and J lost 3, with 10 bases in between. The CDR3 is made up of 14 amino acids. Germline loops: CDR1 MDHEN, CDR2 SYDVKM. The chain's CDR3 is CASSLRGEDTEAFF. In DNA, the CDR3 is TGTGCCAGCAGTTTACGTGGGGAGGACACTGAAGCTTTCTTT.

The rearrangement uses TRBV15 and TRBJ2-1, with 10 bases lining up with TRBD2. This CDR3 is 16 amino acids long. The V gene's germline CDR1 is LNHNV and CDR2 YYDKDF (reference sequence). After removal of 0 bases from V and 10 bases from J, the junction contained 9 bases not matched to a gene. This CDR3 reads CATSRDQLAGFEEQFF. CDR3 coding DNA: TGTGCCACCAGCAGAGATCAACTAGCGGGGTTCGAAGAGCAGTTCTTC.

This chain links TRBV5-1 with TRBJ1-3; TRBD1 matches at 8 bases. The CDR3 spans 16 residues. V shed 5 bases, J shed 4 bases, and the junction held 11 bases outside the gene matches. CDR1 SGHRS and CDR2 YFSETQ come from the germline V gene. The CDR3 reads CASSLTDRVGGNTIYF. The CDR3 DNA sequence: TGCGCCAGCAGTCTCACGGACAGGGTGGGAGGAAACACCATATATTTT.

This chain links TRBV6-5 with TRBJ1-5, with D maybe TRBD1 (5 bases). CDR1 is MNHEY, CDR2 SVGAGI, per germline. V was trimmed by 8 bases and J by 0 bases, leaving 14 bases between them. The CDR3 loop spans 15 amino acids. CDR3 coding DNA: TGTGCCAGCCTGGGGGGACCGAATAGCAATCAGCCCCAGCATTTT. Its translation is CASLGGPNSNQPQHF.

This chain connects TRBV13 to TRBJ1-1, with a possible D match to TRBD1 (6 bases). There are 12 residues in the CDR3. Deletions cut 5 bases from V and 9 bases from J, with 13 bases between. The germline V gene has CDR1 PRHDT and CDR2 FYEKMQ (reference sequence). CDR3 amino acids: CASSPRGYQAFF. CDR3 DNA sequence: TGTGCCAGCAGCCCAAGGGGGTACCAAGCTTTCTTT.

The chain links TRBV5-6 to TRBJ1-1; D not certain. This CDR3 contains 13 residues. Trimming took 2 bases from V and 0 from J, leaving 5 bases between them. Germline assignment: CDR1 SGHDT and CDR2 YYEEEE. The CDR3: CASSLHVNTEAFF. DNA of the CDR3: TGTGCCAGCAGCTTACATGTGAACACTGAAGCTTTCTTT.

This clone was recorded once. The V and J genes are TRBV6-5 and TRBJ1-1; 10 bases are shared with TRBD1. The CDR3 covers 14 residues. The junction had 4 bases not matched to a gene; V was cut back by 5 bases and J by 4 bases. Looked up from germline, CDR1 is MNHEY and CDR2 is SVGAGI. The CDR3, as DNA: TGTGCCAGCAGTCGGGACAGGGGATCCACTGAAGCTTTCTTT. Translated, it gives CASSRDRGSTEAFF.

This chain links TRBV6-5 with TRBJ1-6, with 7 bases identical to TRBD1. The CDR3 has 15 amino acids. Trimming cost V 4 bases and J 6 bases; bases outside gene matches: 6. Germline V gene sequence: CDR1 MNHEY, CDR2 SVGAGI. DNA of the CDR3: TGTGCCAGCAGTTTACAGGGGAGCTTTAATTCACCCCTCCACTTT. This sequence encodes CASSLQGSFNSPLHF.

This clone was found a few times. The V call is TRBV27, the J call TRBJ2-5; D is uncertain. Trimming took off 5 bases at V and 4 bases at J, with 14 bases between the two ends. The CDR3 is 14 residues long. Per the germline V gene, CDR1 is MNHEY and CDR2 is SMNVEV (reference sequence). CDR3 DNA: TGTGCCAGCAGTAATTCACGCTATCGAGAGACCCAGTACTTC. Encoded protein: CASSNSRYRETQYF.

V is TRBV5-1 and J is TRBJ2-2, with 12 bases aligning to TRBD1. Germline CDR1 reads SGHRS; CDR2 reads YFSETQ. The CDR3 runs 16 residues. J gave up 6 bases and V 0 bases, and 3 bases lay outside the gene matches. The CDR3 sequence: CASSLEGQGASGELFF. CDR3 coding DNA: TGCGCCAGCAGCTTGGAGGGACAGGGGGCCTCCGGGGAGCTGTTTTTT.

The rearrangement uses TRBV6-5 and TRBJ1-1; 7 nucleotides match TRBD1. Trimming took 5 bases from V and 7 from J; bases not matched to a gene: 4. Looked up from germline, CDR1 is MNHEY and CDR2 is SVGAGI. The CDR3 has 12 amino acids. Here the CDR3 DNA reads TGTGCCAGCAGTACCCAGGGGGATGAAGCTTTCTTT. Its translation is CASSTQGDEAFF.

The V call is TRBV5-1, the J call TRBJ1-1, with D hard to call. The ends were cut back, 3 bases at V and 3 bases at J, with 6 bases in the middle. The germline V gene has CDR1 SGHRS and CDR2 YFSETQ. The CDR3 has 12 amino acids. The CDR3 coding sequence is TGCGCCAGCAGCTCACAAGACACTGAAGCTTTCTTT. It encodes CASSSQDTEAFF.

The gene calls are TRBV10-3 and TRBJ1-2; 7 bases map to TRBD1. The CDR3 has 14 amino acids. The germline V gene encodes CDR1 ENHRY and CDR2 SYGVKD. V lost 4 bases and J lost 0; bases outside the gene matches: 2. The CDR3 DNA is TGTGCCATCAGTGGGGGACAGACTAACTATGGCTACACCTTC. This encodes CAISGGQTNYGYTF.

J is TRBJ2-2 and V is TRBV15; 8 bases fit TRBD1. Per germline, CDR1 LNHNV and CDR2 YYDKDF (reference sequence). This CDR3 contains 14 residues. Germline trimming cut 6 bases from V and 7 bases from J; bases unmatched to any gene: 7. CDR3 residues: CATSLDRVDGELFF. The CDR3 DNA follows: TGTGCCACCAGTTTGGACAGGGTGGACGGGGAGCTGTTTTTT. Full variable domain (rest looked up from reference TRBV15 and TRBJ2-2): DAMVIQNPRYQVTQFGKPVTLSCSQTLNHNVMYWYQQKSSQAPKLLFHYYDKDFNNEADTPDNFQSRRPNTSFCFLDIRSPGLGDTAMYLCATSLDRVDGELFFGEGSRLTVL.

J is TRBJ2-7 and V is TRBV28; 8 bases agree with TRBD2. The CDR3 length is 14 residues. Germline values: CDR1 MDHEN, CDR2 SYDVKM. V was clipped by 3 bases and J by 5 bases; unmatched bases: 6. CDR3: CASSFRREVDEQYF. The CDR3 bases are TGTGCCAGCAGTTTTCGGCGGGAGGTCGACGAGCAGTACTTC.

This sequence joins TRBV2 and TRBJ2-7; D perhaps matches TRBD2 (7 bases). Germline-derived CDR1 and CDR2 are SNHLY and FYNNEI. Trimming left V 10 bases short and J 0 bases short, with 16 bases between. The CDR3 totals 14 residues. The CDR3 here is CAKRERGGSYEQYF. In nucleotides, the CDR3 is TGTGCCAAGAGGGAGAGGGGGGGCTCCTACGAGCAGTACTTC.

This clone was counted a single time. The chain recombines TRBV5-1 with TRBJ1-3; D may be TRBD1 (5 bases). The V gene lost 4 bases and the J gene lost 0 bases, with 11 bases spanning the gap. This CDR3 contains 15 residues. Germline CDR1 and CDR2: SGHRS and YFSETQ. CDR3: CASSTAGNSGNTIYF. The DNA for the CDR3 is TGCGCCAGCAGCACGGCAGGGAACTCTGGAAACACCATATATTTT.

The chain joins TRBV6-6 to TRBJ1-1, with D possibly being TRBD1 (6 bases). The CDR3 loop spans 14 amino acids. Per the germline V gene, CDR1 is MNHNY and CDR2 is SVGAGI (reference sequence). V was trimmed by 6 bases and J by 1 base, leaving 12 bases between them. CDR3 sequence reads: CASRQGTPNTEAFF. The DNA of the CDR3 is TGTGCCAGCAGACAAGGGACACCGAACACTGAAGCTTTCTTT.

The gene calls are TRBV5-8 and TRBJ1-5; no clear D. CDR3 length: 15 residues. The V end lost 4 bases, the J end lost 6 bases, and 17 bases lay between the germline ends. Germline lookup yields CDR1 SGHTS and CDR2 YDEGEE. The CDR3 DNA reads TGTGCCAGCAGCCTGCGGGCCTTCGCAAGTCAGCCCCAGCATTTT. Protein sequence: CASSLRAFASQPQHF.

This clone was found a few times. This rearrangement joins TRBV5-5 to TRBJ2-4; 9 positions match TRBD1. The ends lost 2 bases at V and 4 bases at J; junction bases unmatched: 7. Germline values: CDR1 SGHKS, CDR2 YYEKEE (reference sequence). The CDR3 totals 16 residues. The CDR3 DNA reads as TGTGCCAGCAGCTTTCGGACAGGGGATGGGAAAAACATTCAGTACTTC. As protein: CASSFRTGDGKNIQYF.

This sequence joins TRBV28 and TRBJ2-5; 10 bases fit TRBD2. J was trimmed by 4 bases and V by 2 bases; bases with no gene match: 1. CDR1 MDHEN and CDR2 SYDVKM come from the germline V gene. The CDR3 length is 14 residues. CDR3 DNA sequence: TGTGCCAGCAGTTTACTAGCGGGAGTAGAGACCCAGTACTTC. This gives the protein CASSLLAGVETQYF.